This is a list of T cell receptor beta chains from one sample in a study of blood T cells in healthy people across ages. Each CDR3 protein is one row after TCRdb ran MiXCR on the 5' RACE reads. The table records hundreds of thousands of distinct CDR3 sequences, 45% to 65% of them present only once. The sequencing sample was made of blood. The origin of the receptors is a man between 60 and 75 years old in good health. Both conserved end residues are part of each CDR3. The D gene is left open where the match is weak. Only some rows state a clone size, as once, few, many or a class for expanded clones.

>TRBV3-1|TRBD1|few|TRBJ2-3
TGTGCCAGCAGCCATGGACAGGGTCCGTATGATACGCAGTATTTT
CASSHGQGPYDTQYF
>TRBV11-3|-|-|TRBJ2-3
TGTGCCAGCAGTTGGGGCAGGAGCACAGATACGCAGTATTTT
CASSWGRSTDTQYF
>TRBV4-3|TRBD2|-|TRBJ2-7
TGCGCCAGCAGCCAAGATCAGCGGGACGGTGCCTACGAGCAGTACTTC
CASSQDQRDGAYEQYF
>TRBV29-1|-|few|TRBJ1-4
TGCAGCGTCCTGACAGACCATAATGAAAAACTGTTTTTT
CSVLTDHNEKLFF
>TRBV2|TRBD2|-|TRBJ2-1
TGTGCCAGCAGTGAGAGACTAGCGGGGCTCAATGAGCAGTTCTTC
CASSERLAGLNEQFF
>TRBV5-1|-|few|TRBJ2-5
TGCGCCAGCAGCAGAAGGGGTCTAGGGGCGTCCGAGACCCAGTACTTC
CASSRRGLGASETQYF
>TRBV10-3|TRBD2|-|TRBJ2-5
TGTGCCATCAGTGAGTCACAGCGGGGGGCCGAAGAGACCCAGTACTTC
CAISESQRGAEETQYF
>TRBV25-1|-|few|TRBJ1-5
TGTGCCAGCAGTTGGGGCAATCAGCCCCAGCATTTT
CASSWGNQPQHF
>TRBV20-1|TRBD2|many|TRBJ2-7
TGCAGTGCCACCAATCGCGGGGGGGCCTTTCCCTACGAGCAGTACTTC
CSATNRGGAFPYEQYF
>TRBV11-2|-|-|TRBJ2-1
TGTGCCAGCAGCCCGGCGGGGTTTCGGCAGTTCTTC
CASSPAGFRQFF
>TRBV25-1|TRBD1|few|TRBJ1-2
TGTGCCAGCAGCCCCCATGGACAGGGAAACTATGGCTACACCTTC
CASSPHGQGNYGYTF
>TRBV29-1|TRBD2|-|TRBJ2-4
TGCAGCGTGGCCCAAGGGGTTAGCGGGGGGGAGCAGTACTTC
CSVAQGVSGGEQYF
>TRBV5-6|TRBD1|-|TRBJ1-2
TGTGCCAGCAGCTTAGACAGGGGGCGAGGTGGCTACACCTTC
CASSLDRGRGGYTF
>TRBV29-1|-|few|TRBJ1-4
TGCAGCGTCTTCGTGGTGAAGGGAGAAAAACTGTTTTTT
CSVFVVKGEKLFF
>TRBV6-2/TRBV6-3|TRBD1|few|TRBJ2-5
TGTGCCAGCAGCGGAGAGGGGGCATCCCAAGAGACCCAGTACTTC
CASSGEGASQETQYF
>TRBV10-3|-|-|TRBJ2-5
TGTGCCATCAGTGATCTAGGCGGAGGTGATCGGGAGACCCAGTACTTC
CAISDLGGGDRETQYF
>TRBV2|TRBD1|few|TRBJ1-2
TGTGCCAGTGGACAGGGTACCAACTATGGCTACACCTTC
CASGQGTNYGYTF
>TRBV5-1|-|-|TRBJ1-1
TGCGCCAGCAGCTTTCAACAGGGAGCAGCTTTCTTT
CASSFQQGAAFF
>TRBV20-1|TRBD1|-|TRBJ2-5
TGCAGTGCCAGTCGAAGACAGGGCCAAGAGACCCAGTACTTC
CSASRRQGQETQYF
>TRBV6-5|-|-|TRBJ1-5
TGTGCCAGCAGTTTTCCCGAGGAGGGACGCAAGGGCCGTAGTCAGCCCCAGCATTTT
CASSFPEEGRKGRSQPQHF
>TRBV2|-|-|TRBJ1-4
TGTGCCAGCAGGCCGAGCGGGGCCAGTGCAACTAAGGAAAAACTGTTTTTT
CASRPSGASATKEKLFF
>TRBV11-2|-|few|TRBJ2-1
TGTGCCAGCAGCTTAAGTAGGGCGGACAATGAGCAGTTCTTC
CASSLSRADNEQFF
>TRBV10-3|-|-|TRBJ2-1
TGTGCCATCAGTGAGTTTGAAGGCAGCTCCTACAATGAGCAGTTCTTC
CAISEFEGSSYNEQFF
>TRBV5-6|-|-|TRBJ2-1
TGTGCCAGCATCACGCTCGACTCCTACAATGGGCAGTTCTTC
CASITLDSYNGQFF
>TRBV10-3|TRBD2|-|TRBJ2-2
TGTGCCATCCGGGGGGGCTTCGACACCGGGGAGCTGTTTTTT
CAIRGGFDTGELFF
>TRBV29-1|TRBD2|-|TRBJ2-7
TGCAGCGTTGATGGTCGGGATAGCGGGTTAGCCCAGTACTTC
CSVDGRDSGLAQYF
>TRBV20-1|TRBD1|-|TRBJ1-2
TGCAGTGCTGGGGGACAGGAGATAAACTATGGCTACACCTTC
CSAGGQEINYGYTF
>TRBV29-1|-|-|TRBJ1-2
TGCAGCGTTGAAGAGGGCCCCACCAACTATGGCTACACCTTC
CSVEEGPTNYGYTF
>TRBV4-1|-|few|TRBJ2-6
TGCGCCAGCAGCCCAGCAGGGTCGGGCAACGTCCTGACTTTC
CASSPAGSGNVLTF
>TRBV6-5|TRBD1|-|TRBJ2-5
TGTGCCAGCACCCCGGGACAGGGAACCCAGTACTTC
CASTPGQGTQYF
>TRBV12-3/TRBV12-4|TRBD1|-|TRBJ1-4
TGTGCCAGCAGTTTGGGACCTGGGACAGGGGACGAAAAACTGTTTTTT
CASSLGPGTGDEKLFF
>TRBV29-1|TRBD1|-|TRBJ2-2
TGCAGCGTTGAGCTCTGGGACAGGGGGAACACCGGGGAGCTGTTTTTT
CSVELWDRGNTGELFF
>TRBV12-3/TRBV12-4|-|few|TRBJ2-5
TGTGCCAGCAGTCTCCAACTTGAAGAGACCCAGTACTTC
CASSLQLEETQYF
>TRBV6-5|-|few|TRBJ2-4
TGTGCCAGCAGCCCTCCGGACAGCACCAAAAACATTCAGTACTTC
CASSPPDSTKNIQYF
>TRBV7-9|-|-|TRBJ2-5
TGTGCCAGCAGCTTAGTTGTGTTGGGAGAGACCCAGTACTTC
CASSLVVLGETQYF
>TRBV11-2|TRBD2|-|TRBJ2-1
TGTGCCAGCAGCTTTAGCGGGGTAAATGAGCAGTTCTTC
CASSFSGVNEQFF
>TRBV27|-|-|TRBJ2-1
TGTGCCAGCAGTTTATGGGGGCGCAATGAGCAGTTCTTC
CASSLWGRNEQFF
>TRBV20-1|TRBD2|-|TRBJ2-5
TGCAGTACACTAGCGGGGGGGGGTGGGAATGAGCAGTACTTC
CSTLAGGGGNEQYF
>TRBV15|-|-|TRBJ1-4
TGTGCCACCAGCAGGCGCCCCGGGTCCCCGGATGAAAAACTGTTTTTT
CATSRRPGSPDEKLFF
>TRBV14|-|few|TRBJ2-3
TGTGCCAGCAGCCAAGATCGGGCTAGCACAGATACGCAGTATTTT
CASSQDRASTDTQYF
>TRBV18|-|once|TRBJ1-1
TGTGCCAGCTCACCTTGCAGGGACACTGAAGCTTTCTTT
CASSPCRDTEAFF
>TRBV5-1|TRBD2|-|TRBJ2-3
TGCGCCAGCAGCTTGGCCCCCGGACTAGACAGACCAGATACGCAGTATTTT
CASSLAPGLDRPDTQYF
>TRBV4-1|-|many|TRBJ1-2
TGCGCCAGCAGCCAGGGGATCGAGTATGGCTACACCTTC
CASSQGIEYGYTF
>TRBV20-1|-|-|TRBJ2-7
TGCAGTGCTAGCTACGGCGGCGCCAACGAGCAGTACTTC
CSASYGGANEQYF
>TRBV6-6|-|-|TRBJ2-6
TGTGCCAGCAGTTACCACAGGGACTCTGGGGCCAACGTCCTGACTTTC
CASSYHRDSGANVLTF